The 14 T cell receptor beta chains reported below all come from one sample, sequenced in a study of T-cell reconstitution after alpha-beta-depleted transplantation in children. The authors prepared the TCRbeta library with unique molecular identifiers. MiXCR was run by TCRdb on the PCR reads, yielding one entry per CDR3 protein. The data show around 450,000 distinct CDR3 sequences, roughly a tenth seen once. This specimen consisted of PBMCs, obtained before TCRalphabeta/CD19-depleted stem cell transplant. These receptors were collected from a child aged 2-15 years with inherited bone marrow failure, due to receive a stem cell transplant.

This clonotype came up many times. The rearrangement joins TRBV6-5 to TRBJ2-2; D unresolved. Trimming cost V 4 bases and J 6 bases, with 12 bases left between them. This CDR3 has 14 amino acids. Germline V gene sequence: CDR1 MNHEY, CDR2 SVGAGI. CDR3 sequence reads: CASSFGHKPGELFF. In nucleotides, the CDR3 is TGTGCCAGCAGTTTCGGGCACAAACCCGGGGAGCTGTTTTTT.

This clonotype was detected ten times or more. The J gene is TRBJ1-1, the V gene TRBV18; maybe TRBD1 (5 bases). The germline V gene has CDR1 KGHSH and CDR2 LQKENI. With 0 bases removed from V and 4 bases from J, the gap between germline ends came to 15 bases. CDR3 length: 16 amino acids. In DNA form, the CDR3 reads TGTGCCAGCTCACCACCGCGGCAGGGAGGAAGCACTGAAGCTTTCTTT. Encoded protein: CASSPPRQGGSTEAFF.

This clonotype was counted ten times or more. CDR3 protein: CASSLISGYNSPLHF. In DNA, the CDR3 is TGTGCCAGCAGTTTAATTTCAGGCTATAATTCACCCCTCCACTTT. This chain uses TRBV12-3 or TRBV12-4 with TRBJ1-6; D is ambiguous. The germline V and J ends were trimmed by 2 bases and 3 bases, with 8 bases remaining between them. This CDR3 is built from 15 residues.

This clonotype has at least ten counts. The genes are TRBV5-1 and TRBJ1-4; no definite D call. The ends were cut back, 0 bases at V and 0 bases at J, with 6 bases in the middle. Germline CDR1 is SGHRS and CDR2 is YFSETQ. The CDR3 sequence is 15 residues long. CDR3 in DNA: TGCGCCAGCAGCTTGGACAGACCAACTAATGAAAAACTGTTTTTT. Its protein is CASSLDRPTNEKLFF.

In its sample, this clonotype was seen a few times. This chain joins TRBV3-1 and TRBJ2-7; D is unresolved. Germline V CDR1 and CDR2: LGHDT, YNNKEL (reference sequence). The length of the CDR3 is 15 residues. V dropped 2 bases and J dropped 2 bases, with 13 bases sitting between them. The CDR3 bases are TGTGCCAGCAGCCAAAACCCACCGGCGACCTACGAGCAGTACTTC. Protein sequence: CASSQNPPATYEQYF.

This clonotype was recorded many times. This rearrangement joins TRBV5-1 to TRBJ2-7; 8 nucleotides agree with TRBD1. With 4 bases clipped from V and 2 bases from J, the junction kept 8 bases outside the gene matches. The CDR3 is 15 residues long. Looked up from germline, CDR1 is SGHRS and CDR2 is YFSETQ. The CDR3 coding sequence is TGCGCCAGCAGCCTTAGACAGGGGACCGCCTACGAGCAGTACTTC. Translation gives CASSLRQGTAYEQYF.

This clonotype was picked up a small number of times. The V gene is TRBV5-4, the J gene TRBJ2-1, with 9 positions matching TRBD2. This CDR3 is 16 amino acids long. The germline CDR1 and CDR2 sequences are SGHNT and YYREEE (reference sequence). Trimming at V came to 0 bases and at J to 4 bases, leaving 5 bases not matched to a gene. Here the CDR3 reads CASSLAGGRAYNEQFF. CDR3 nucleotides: TGTGCCAGCAGCTTGGCCGGCGGGAGGGCTTACAATGAGCAGTTCTTC.

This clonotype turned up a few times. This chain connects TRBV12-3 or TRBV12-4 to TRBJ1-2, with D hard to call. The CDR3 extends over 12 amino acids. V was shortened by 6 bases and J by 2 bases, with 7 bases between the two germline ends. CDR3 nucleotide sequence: TGTGCCAGCAGAGCAGCCAACTATGGCTACACCTTC. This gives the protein CASRAANYGYTF.

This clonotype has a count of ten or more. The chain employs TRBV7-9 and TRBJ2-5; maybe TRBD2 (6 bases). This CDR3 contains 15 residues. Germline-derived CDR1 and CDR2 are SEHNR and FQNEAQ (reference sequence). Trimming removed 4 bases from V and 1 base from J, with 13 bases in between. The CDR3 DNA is TGTGCCAGCAGCTACGGAGGACTACTCCAAGAGACCCAGTACTTC. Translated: CASSYGGLLQETQYF.

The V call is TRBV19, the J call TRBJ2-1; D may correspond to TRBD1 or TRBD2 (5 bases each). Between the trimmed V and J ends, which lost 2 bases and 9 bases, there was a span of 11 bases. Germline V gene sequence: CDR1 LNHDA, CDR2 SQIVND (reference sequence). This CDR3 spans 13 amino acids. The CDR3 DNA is TGTGCCAGTAGTATACTAGACAGCGGTGAGCAGTTCTTC. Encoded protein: CASSILDSGEQFF.

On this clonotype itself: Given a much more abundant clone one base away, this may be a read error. Here the CDR3 DNA reads TGCGCCAGCAGCCCAGGGGGGAGGGCGACTAGCGGGTTACGCAATGAGCAGTTCTTC. This sequence encodes CASSPGGRATSGLRNEQFF. This chain connects TRBV4-1 to TRBJ2-1, with TRBD2 identical over 10 bases. Germline V CDR1 and CDR2: MGHRA, YSYEKL. The CDR3 loop spans 19 amino acids. Trimming at V came to 4 bases and at J to 6 bases, leaving 18 bases not matched to a gene.

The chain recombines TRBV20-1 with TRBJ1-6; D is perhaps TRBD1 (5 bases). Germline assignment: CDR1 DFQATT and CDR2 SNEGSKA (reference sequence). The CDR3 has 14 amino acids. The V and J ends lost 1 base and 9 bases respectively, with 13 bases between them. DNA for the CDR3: TGCAGTGCTAGAGCGGCTCCCGGGGGTTCACCCCTCCACTTT. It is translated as CSARAAPGGSPLHF.

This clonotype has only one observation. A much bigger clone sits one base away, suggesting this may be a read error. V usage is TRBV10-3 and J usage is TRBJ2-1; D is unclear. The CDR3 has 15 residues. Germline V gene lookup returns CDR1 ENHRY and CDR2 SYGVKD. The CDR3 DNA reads TGTGCCGTCAGGTTGGACCAGTACTCCTACAATGAGCAGTTCTTC. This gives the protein CAVRLDQYSYNEQFF.

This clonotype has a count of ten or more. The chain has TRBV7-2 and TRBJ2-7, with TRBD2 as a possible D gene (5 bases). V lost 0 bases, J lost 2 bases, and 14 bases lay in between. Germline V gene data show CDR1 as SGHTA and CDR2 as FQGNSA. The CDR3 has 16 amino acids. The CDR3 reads CASSLAAAGLAYEQYF. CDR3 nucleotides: TGTGCCAGCAGCTTAGCGGCTGCCGGACTGGCCTACGAGCAGTACTTC.